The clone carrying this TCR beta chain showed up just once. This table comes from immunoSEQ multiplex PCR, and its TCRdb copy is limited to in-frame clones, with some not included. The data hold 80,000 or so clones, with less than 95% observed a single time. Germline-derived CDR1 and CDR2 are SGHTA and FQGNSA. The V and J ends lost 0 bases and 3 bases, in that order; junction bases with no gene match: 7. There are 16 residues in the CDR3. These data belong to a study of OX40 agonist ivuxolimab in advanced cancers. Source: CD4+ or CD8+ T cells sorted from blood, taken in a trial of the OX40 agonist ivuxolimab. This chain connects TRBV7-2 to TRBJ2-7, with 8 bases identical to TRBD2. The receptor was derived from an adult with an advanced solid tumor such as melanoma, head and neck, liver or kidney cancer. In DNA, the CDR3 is TGTGCCAGCAGCTTAGCAGGAGCGGGGGCAAACTACGAGCAGTACTTC. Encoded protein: CASSLAGAGANYEQYF.